These T cell receptor beta chains were read from a single sample in a study of shared clonotypes between healthy human individuals. Assay: immunoSEQ multiplex PCR; the TCRdb copy retains only in-frame clones and omits some. The profile shows about 1 million clones, about 80% of them singletons. The sample consisted of memory CD4+ T cells sorted from blood. These receptors all stem from a man aged 18 to 29 in good health. Both conserved end residues are part of each CDR3. The order of the fields is CDR3 DNA, CDR3 protein, V gene, J gene, D gene, clone size. D genes are given only for firm matches. Clone size is not always given. Where it is, it says once, few, many or a class for expanded clones.

CDR3nt: TGTGCCAGCAGTAAAGTACAGGGGTCTGGCTATGGCTACACCTTC; CDR3aa: CASSKVQGSGYGYTF; v_gene: TRBV9; j_gene: TRBJ1-2; d_gene: TRBD1; abundance: NA
CDR3nt: TGTGCTAGCAGCTTGAATCCAGGGGTCAACGAGCAGTACTTC; CDR3aa: CASSLNPGVNEQYF; v_gene: TRBV7-7; j_gene: TRBJ2-7; d_gene: NA; abundance: NA
CDR3nt: TGTGCCAGCAGCTTATTTCCCGATACGCAGTATTTT; CDR3aa: CASSLFPDTQYF; v_gene: TRBV7-9; j_gene: TRBJ2-3; d_gene: NA; abundance: NA
CDR3nt: TGTGCCAGCAGTCCAACCTTAGCGGGGGGGCGGGATACGCAGTATTTT; CDR3aa: CASSPTLAGGRDTQYF; v_gene: TRBV28; j_gene: TRBJ2-3; d_gene: TRBD2; abundance: NA
CDR3nt: TGTGCCAGCAGCAAGGGGGGGCTAGCGGGCACCCAAGAGACCCAGTACTTC; CDR3aa: CASSKGGLAGTQETQYF; v_gene: TRBV9; j_gene: TRBJ2-5; d_gene: TRBD2; abundance: NA
CDR3nt: TGTGCCAGCAGCCCCCAGGCAGAATATGGCTACACCTTC; CDR3aa: CASSPQAEYGYTF; v_gene: TRBV28; j_gene: TRBJ1-2; d_gene: NA; abundance: NA
CDR3nt: TGTGCCAGCAGCCCCATCCCCAGCGGTACATACAATGAGCAGTTCTTC; CDR3aa: CASSPIPSGTYNEQFF; v_gene: TRBV9; j_gene: TRBJ2-1; d_gene: NA; abundance: NA
CDR3nt: TGTGCCAGCAGCGCCGGGACAGGGGATGTAGGCTATGGCTACACCTTC; CDR3aa: CASSAGTGDVGYGYTF; v_gene: TRBV28; j_gene: TRBJ1-2; d_gene: TRBD1; abundance: NA
CDR3nt: TGTGCCAGTAGTATCTGGGGACTAAGCAATCAGCCCCAGCATTTT; CDR3aa: CASSIWGLSNQPQHF; v_gene: TRBV19; j_gene: TRBJ1-5; d_gene: NA; abundance: NA
CDR3nt: TGTGCCAGCAGTTACTCCCAAAGTAGCAATCAGCCCCAGCATTTT; CDR3aa: CASSYSQSSNQPQHF; v_gene: TRBV6-6; j_gene: TRBJ1-5; d_gene: NA; abundance: many
CDR3nt: TGCGCCAGCAGCCCCGGGGACAGAACCTACAATGAGCAGTTCTTC; CDR3aa: CASSPGDRTYNEQFF; v_gene: TRBV4-1; j_gene: TRBJ2-1; d_gene: TRBD1; abundance: NA
CDR3nt: TGTGCCAGTAGTCCCCAGGGGGGCAATCAGCCCCAGCATTTT; CDR3aa: CASSPQGGNQPQHF; v_gene: TRBV19; j_gene: TRBJ1-5; d_gene: TRBD1; abundance: many
CDR3nt: TGTGCCAGCAGCTTAGGGGTACAGGGTTCCCAAGAGACCCAGTACTTC; CDR3aa: CASSLGVQGSQETQYF; v_gene: TRBV7-6; j_gene: TRBJ2-5; d_gene: NA; abundance: NA
CDR3nt: TGTGCCAGCAGCGTTAATTCGAACACTGAAGCTTTCTTT; CDR3aa: CASSVNSNTEAFF; v_gene: TRBV11-3; j_gene: TRBJ1-1; d_gene: NA; abundance: NA
CDR3nt: TGTGCCAGCAGCCCAAGACTAGCGTCCTCTAAGTTGGAGCAGTTCTTC; CDR3aa: CASSPRLASSKLEQFF; v_gene: TRBV7-9; j_gene: TRBJ2-1; d_gene: TRBD2; abundance: NA
CDR3nt: TGTGCCTGGAGCAGACAGAGTTCACCCCTCCACTTT; CDR3aa: CAWSRQSSPLHF; v_gene: TRBV30; j_gene: TRBJ1-6; d_gene: NA; abundance: NA
CDR3nt: TGCAGCGTCTCGAACAGGGGTGGGACTGAAGCTTTCTTT; CDR3aa: CSVSNRGGTEAFF; v_gene: TRBV29-1; j_gene: TRBJ1-1; d_gene: TRBD1; abundance: NA
CDR3nt: TGTGCCAGTAGTATCTGGCAAGCGGGAACGGGCAATGAGCAGTTCTTC; CDR3aa: CASSIWQAGTGNEQFF; v_gene: TRBV19; j_gene: TRBJ2-1; d_gene: TRBD2; abundance: NA
CDR3nt: TGTGCCAGCAGCTTTGGGGGCGGGGGTGAAAAACTGTTTTTT; CDR3aa: CASSFGGGGEKLFF; v_gene: TRBV5-4; j_gene: TRBJ1-4; d_gene: NA; abundance: NA
CDR3nt: TGCGCCAGCAGTCCGGGACTAGCGGGAAAGGCAGAGACCCAGTACTTC; CDR3aa: CASSPGLAGKAETQYF; v_gene: TRBV10-2; j_gene: TRBJ2-5; d_gene: TRBD2; abundance: NA
CDR3nt: TGTGCCAGCAGTGTAGAGACAGGGGAAACCTACGAGCAGTACTTC; CDR3aa: CASSVETGETYEQYF; v_gene: TRBV6-1; j_gene: TRBJ2-7; d_gene: TRBD1; abundance: NA
CDR3nt: TGTGCCAGCTCACCTTCCACCCCAACAGCTAACACTGAAGCTTTCTTT; CDR3aa: CASSPSTPTANTEAFF; v_gene: TRBV18; j_gene: TRBJ1-1; d_gene: NA; abundance: once
CDR3nt: TGTGCCAGCAGCTCTATCCGGCTACAGCGCACCTACGAGCAGTACTTC; CDR3aa: CASSSIRLQRTYEQYF; v_gene: TRBV11-2; j_gene: TRBJ2-7; d_gene: NA; abundance: NA
CDR3nt: TGTGCCAGCAGCTTAGCGGGACTAGCGCAGTTCTTC; CDR3aa: CASSLAGLAQFF; v_gene: TRBV7-6; j_gene: TRBJ2-1; d_gene: TRBD2; abundance: NA
CDR3nt: TGTGCCAGCAGCTATGGTCGAAGAGACACTGAAGCTTTCTTT; CDR3aa: CASSYGRRDTEAFF; v_gene: TRBV7-2; j_gene: TRBJ1-1; d_gene: NA; abundance: once
CDR3nt: TGTGCCAGCAGAGAAGGGGCAGGGAGCTCTGGGGCCAACGTCCTGACTTTC; CDR3aa: CASREGAGSSGANVLTF; v_gene: TRBV21-1; j_gene: TRBJ2-6; d_gene: NA; abundance: NA
CDR3nt: TGTGCCAGCAAATGGGGCGACTCTGGAAACACCATATATTTT; CDR3aa: CASKWGDSGNTIYF; v_gene: TRBV6-1; j_gene: TRBJ1-3; d_gene: NA; abundance: NA
CDR3nt: TGTGCCACCAGCAGAGATACGGACCCACCCTACAATGAGCAGTTCTTC; CDR3aa: CATSRDTDPPYNEQFF; v_gene: TRBV15; j_gene: TRBJ2-1; d_gene: NA; abundance: NA
CDR3nt: TGTGCCAGTAGCCCGGTCGGACAGGCGGGGCAGCCCCAGCATTTT; CDR3aa: CASSPVGQAGQPQHF; v_gene: TRBV19; j_gene: TRBJ1-5; d_gene: TRBD1; abundance: NA
CDR3nt: TGCGCCAGCAGCCATGGTGGACAGGTGAACTATGGCTACACCTTC; CDR3aa: CASSHGGQVNYGYTF; v_gene: TRBV4-1; j_gene: TRBJ1-2; d_gene: TRBD1; abundance: once
CDR3nt: TGTGCCAGTGGTACTAGACGGGGAGGGGCCAACGTCCTGACTTTC; CDR3aa: CASGTRRGGANVLTF; v_gene: TRBV19; j_gene: TRBJ2-6; d_gene: NA; abundance: NA
CDR3nt: TGTGCCAGCAGTGAAGGGCTTACAATGTCTGGGCAGTTCTTC; CDR3aa: CASSEGLTMSGQFF; v_gene: TRBV2; j_gene: TRBJ2-1; d_gene: NA; abundance: NA
CDR3nt: TGTGCCAGCAGCTTAGCGTCTCAGGGCCGCCAGCCCCAGCATTTT; CDR3aa: CASSLASQGRQPQHF; v_gene: TRBV7-9; j_gene: TRBJ1-5; d_gene: NA; abundance: few
CDR3nt: TGTGCCAGCAGCTTAGACGGGAGGACGGACGAGCAGTACTTC; CDR3aa: CASSLDGRTDEQYF; v_gene: TRBV11-3; j_gene: TRBJ2-7; d_gene: TRBD2; abundance: NA
CDR3nt: TGTGCCAGTAGTCCCCTAGCGGGGCACACCTACAATGAGCAGTTCTTC; CDR3aa: CASSPLAGHTYNEQFF; v_gene: TRBV19; j_gene: TRBJ2-1; d_gene: TRBD2; abundance: NA
CDR3nt: TGTGCCAGCAGCTTACCAGGGGGCGGAGGGAATGAAAAACTGTTTTTT; CDR3aa: CASSLPGGGGNEKLFF; v_gene: TRBV7-9; j_gene: TRBJ1-4; d_gene: TRBD1; abundance: NA
CDR3nt: TGTGCCAGCAGCTTATCGAATAGTAAAAACATTCAGTACTTC; CDR3aa: CASSLSNSKNIQYF; v_gene: TRBV7-8; j_gene: TRBJ2-4; d_gene: NA; abundance: NA
CDR3nt: TGTGCCAGCAGCCAAGAGAGTCTGCCAGGGGATACGCAGTATTTT; CDR3aa: CASSQESLPGDTQYF; v_gene: TRBV4-2; j_gene: TRBJ2-3; d_gene: NA; abundance: once
CDR3nt: TGTGCCAGCAGCTTAAGCGGGGGGAGCTACGAGCAGTACTTC; CDR3aa: CASSLSGGSYEQYF; v_gene: TRBV7-3; j_gene: TRBJ2-7; d_gene: TRBD2; abundance: NA
CDR3nt: TGTGCCAGCACCCTGGGACAGGGGGCAGAAAAACTGTTTTTT; CDR3aa: CASTLGQGAEKLFF; v_gene: TRBV11-2; j_gene: TRBJ1-4; d_gene: TRBD1; abundance: once
CDR3nt: TGTGCCAGCCGATTGTACTGCGCGGGGGGCGGGGACGAGCAGTACTTC; CDR3aa: CASRLYCAGGGDEQYF; v_gene: TRBV21-1; j_gene: TRBJ2-7; d_gene: NA; abundance: NA
CDR3nt: TGTGCTAGTGGTTACGTAGCGGGAGTACCCAATGAGCAGTTCTTC; CDR3aa: CASGYVAGVPNEQFF; v_gene: TRBV12-5; j_gene: TRBJ2-1; d_gene: TRBD2; abundance: NA
CDR3nt: TGTGCCAGCTCACCACGTACAAGCCGGGATAAAAATTCACCCCTCCACTTT; CDR3aa: CASSPRTSRDKNSPLHF; v_gene: TRBV18; j_gene: TRBJ1-6; d_gene: NA; abundance: once
CDR3nt: TGTGCCAGCAAACAGGGTAGCTCCTACAATGAGCAGTTCTTC; CDR3aa: CASKQGSSYNEQFF; v_gene: TRBV25-1; j_gene: TRBJ2-1; d_gene: NA; abundance: NA
CDR3nt: TGCGCCAGCAGCCAAGTTTCCGGACAGCCGTATGGCTACACCTTC; CDR3aa: CASSQVSGQPYGYTF; v_gene: TRBV4-1; j_gene: TRBJ1-2; d_gene: NA; abundance: once
CDR3nt: TGTGCCAGCAGTTTATCTACCGGGACAGTTTATGGCTACACCTTC; CDR3aa: CASSLSTGTVYGYTF; v_gene: TRBV28; j_gene: TRBJ1-2; d_gene: TRBD1; abundance: NA
CDR3nt: TGTGCCAGTAGTGGTTCGGGACAGAGCAATCAGCCCCAGCATTTT; CDR3aa: CASSGSGQSNQPQHF; v_gene: TRBV19; j_gene: TRBJ1-5; d_gene: TRBD1; abundance: NA
CDR3nt: TGTGCCAGCAGCCAATCAGGGGCTGGGGCCAACGTCCTGACTTTC; CDR3aa: CASSQSGAGANVLTF; v_gene: TRBV4-2; j_gene: TRBJ2-6; d_gene: NA; abundance: NA
CDR3nt: TGTGCCAGCTCATCCCTAGCGGGGGCGAACACCGGGGAGCTGTTTTTT; CDR3aa: CASSSLAGANTGELFF; v_gene: TRBV18; j_gene: TRBJ2-2; d_gene: TRBD2; abundance: NA
CDR3nt: TGTGCCAGCAGGCCCGTCGGACAGGGCGCCGCTTTCTTT; CDR3aa: CASRPVGQGAAFF; v_gene: TRBV2; j_gene: TRBJ1-1; d_gene: TRBD1; abundance: few
CDR3nt: TGTGCCAGCAGCTTAGCAGGGGTTGGCTATGGCTACACCTTC; CDR3aa: CASSLAGVGYGYTF; v_gene: TRBV7-9; j_gene: TRBJ1-2; d_gene: NA; abundance: NA
CDR3nt: TGTGCCAGCAGCTTGGCCGAGGGCGCCTACGAGCAGTACTTC; CDR3aa: CASSLAEGAYEQYF; v_gene: TRBV5-4; j_gene: TRBJ2-7; d_gene: NA; abundance: NA
CDR3nt: TGTGCCTGGAGCGCTGACAGTTATCAGCCCCAGCATTTT; CDR3aa: CAWSADSYQPQHF; v_gene: TRBV30; j_gene: TRBJ1-5; d_gene: NA; abundance: NA
CDR3nt: TGTGCCAGCAGCTTAGAAGGGAGCTCTGGAAACACCATATATTTT; CDR3aa: CASSLEGSSGNTIYF; v_gene: TRBV11-2; j_gene: TRBJ1-3; d_gene: NA; abundance: NA
CDR3nt: TGTGCCAGCAGTGAAGGAGGGTATGGTCAGCCCCAGCATTTT; CDR3aa: CASSEGGYGQPQHF; v_gene: TRBV6-1; j_gene: TRBJ1-5; d_gene: NA; abundance: NA
CDR3nt: TGTGCCAGCAGTGGGCGACAGGGATTCGCTGGCTACACCTTC; CDR3aa: CASSGRQGFAGYTF; v_gene: TRBV6-1; j_gene: TRBJ1-2; d_gene: TRBD1; abundance: NA
CDR3nt: TGTGCCAGCAGTAGACCACAGGGGGCTCAAGGCTACACCTTC; CDR3aa: CASSRPQGAQGYTF; v_gene: TRBV6-5; j_gene: TRBJ1-2; d_gene: TRBD1; abundance: NA
CDR3nt: TGTGCCAGCAGTGCCGGGACAGGGGGCGGTTCTAAGCAGTACTTC; CDR3aa: CASSAGTGGGSKQYF; v_gene: TRBV6-1; j_gene: TRBJ2-7; d_gene: TRBD1; abundance: NA